A single sample is the source of the 32 T cell receptor beta chains below, sequenced in a study of blood T cell repertoires in COVID-19. Sequenced by immunoSEQ multiplex PCR; TCRdb stores in-frame clones only, minus some. In the table there are around 200,000 clones, roughly 80% of which are singletons. Sequencing was done on a sample of peripheral blood. The receptors here all came from a woman older than 75 with acute or convalescent COVID-19.

CDR3 sequence: CASSFGLAGLNEQFF. CDR3 nucleotides: TGTGCCAGCAGCTTCGGACTAGCGGGATTGAATGAGCAGTTCTTC. The chain carries TRBV11-2 and TRBJ2-1, with 12 bases aligning to TRBD2. The length of the CDR3 is 15 residues. Trimming cost V 3 bases and J 7 bases; bases outside gene matches: 4. CDR1 is SGHAT, CDR2 FQNNGV, per germline.

This rearrangement joins TRBV5-4 to TRBJ2-3; a possible D gene is TRBD1 (6 bases). Germline values: CDR1 SGHNT, CDR2 YYREEE (reference sequence). Trimming took off 3 bases at V and 6 bases at J, with 17 bases between the two ends. The CDR3 runs to 15 residues. The CDR3: CASSWGLGAGDTQYF. The CDR3 nucleotides read TGTGCCAGCAGCTGGGGGCTGGGGGCCGGGGATACGCAGTATTTT.

This clone appeared a few times. V is TRBV2 and J is TRBJ2-1; maybe TRBD1 (5 bases). CDR3 length equals 17 residues. CDR1 is SNHLY and CDR2 is FYNNEI in the germline V gene. The V gene lost 6 bases and the J gene lost 2 bases, with 20 bases spanning the gap. The CDR3 loop is CASRGLDERQTYNEQFF. The CDR3 nucleotides are TGTGCCAGCAGGGGGCTAGACGAGAGGCAGACCTACAATGAGCAGTTCTTC.

The chain combines TRBV30 with TRBJ2-1; D gene unclear. Germline V gene lookup returns CDR1 GTSNPN and CDR2 SVGIG (reference sequence). The CDR3 is 14 residues long. The V and J ends lost 5 bases and 5 bases respectively, with 16 bases between them. CDR3 residues: CAWGDVGLNNEQFF. The CDR3 nucleotides are TGTGCCTGGGGCGATGTCGGTTTAAACAATGAGCAGTTCTTC.

The V call is TRBV6-4, the J call TRBJ1-1; D remains unclear. V was pared by 5 bases and J by 11 bases, with 15 bases between. The germline CDR1 and CDR2 sequences are MRHNA and SNTAGT. The CDR3 is 12 residues long. CDR3 residues: CASSPSGGLAFF. In nucleotides, the CDR3 is TGTGCCAGCAGTCCTTCTGGAGGCCTTGCTTTCTTT.

The gene calls are TRBV5-1 and TRBJ2-2; unclear D gene. The ends were cut back, 5 bases at V and 3 bases at J, with 11 bases in the middle. The CDR3 spans 14 residues. CDR1 SGHRS and CDR2 YFSETQ come from the germline V gene. CDR3: CASSNVVDTGELFF. Here the CDR3 DNA reads TGCGCCAGCAGTAACGTAGTCGACACCGGGGAGCTGTTTTTT.

This clone is termed medium-sized. This chain connects TRBV29-1 to TRBJ2-3; TRBD2 is a possible D gene (6 bases). The germline V and J ends were trimmed by 6 bases and 3 bases, with 16 bases remaining between them. CDR1 and CDR2 (germline): SQVTM, ANQGSEA. The CDR3 totals 14 residues. The CDR3 sequence is CSVEPVGRTDTQYF. In nucleotides, the CDR3 is TGCAGCGTCGAACCTGTCGGGAGAACAGATACGCAGTATTTT.

The CDR3 sequence is CARRRGEGTSGTGELFF. The DNA for the CDR3 is TGTGCCCGCCGCCGGGGGGAGGGGACTAGTGGCACCGGGGAGCTGTTTTTT. The rearrangement uses TRBV3-1 (or the pseudogene TRBV3-2) and TRBJ2-2, with 8 bases identical to TRBD2. The CDR3 length is 17 residues. The trim removed 11 bases at V and 4 bases at J, leaving 18 bases unmatched. Germline values: CDR1 LGHDT, CDR2 YNNKEL (reference sequence).

This clone was counted a few times. The J gene is TRBJ2-5, the V gene TRBV10-3, with a tentative D call TRBD2 (5 bases). Germline V gene data show CDR1 as ENHRY and CDR2 as SYGVKD. The CDR3 sequence is 13 residues long. The CDR3 DNA reads TGTGCAACCCTATTGCCGGGGCAAGAGACCCAGTACTTC. It translates to CATLLPGQETQYF.

The chain has TRBV4-2 and TRBJ1-1, with TRBD1 matching 7 bases. The CDR3 is made up of 16 amino acids. V lost 1 base and J lost 5; bases outside the gene matches: 10. Per germline, CDR1 LGHNA and CDR2 YNFKEQ. CDR3 in amino acids: CASSQVMRQGSTEAFF. In DNA, the CDR3 is TGTGCCAGCAGCCAAGTGATGAGACAGGGATCGACTGAAGCTTTCTTT.

As concerns this clone: This sample also contains other DNA sequences that code for the same CDR3. V is TRBV18 and J is TRBJ1-1, with D possibly matching TRBD1 (6 bases). V lost 0 bases and J lost 0, with 8 bases in between. From germline, CDR1 is KGHSH and CDR2 LQKENI. This CDR3 has 15 amino acids. CDR3 nucleotides: TGTGCCAGCTCACCACCCTCAGGGGTGAACACTGAAGCTTTCTTT. It encodes CASSPPSGVNTEAFF.

This chain connects TRBV20-1 to TRBJ2-3; D not resolved. The CDR3 has 13 amino acids. CDR1 and CDR2 (germline): DFQATT, SNEGSKA (reference sequence). The V end lost 3 bases, the J end lost 2 bases, and 9 bases lay between the germline ends. The CDR3 region is CSASSDNTDTQYF. In DNA, the CDR3 is TGCAGTGCTAGTTCAGATAACACAGATACGCAGTATTTT.

The table lists this clone with a count of one. The CDR3 DNA follows: TGCGCCAGCAGTCCCCGGGACAGGGTCATCTACGAGCAGTACTTC. It codes for CASSPRDRVIYEQYF. The chain links TRBV10-2 to TRBJ2-7, with 9 bases matching TRBD1. The junction had 8 bases not matched to a gene; V was cut back by 5 bases and J by 3 bases. This CDR3 spans 15 amino acids. Germline V gene sequence: CDR1 WSHSY, CDR2 SAAADI.

This chain links TRBV20-1 with TRBJ1-2, with D hard to call. The germline gives CDR1 DFQATT, CDR2 SNEGSKA (reference sequence). The CDR3 spans 10 residues. Trimming left V 6 bases short and J 12 bases short, with 14 bases between. The CDR3, as DNA: TGCAGTGCCCGGGTCCCCCCCCACACCTTC. The encoded protein is CSARVPPHTF.

V gene TRBV7-9 combines with J gene TRBJ1-5, with 8 bases fitting TRBD1. With 6 bases clipped from V and 5 bases from J, the junction kept 6 bases outside the gene matches. The CDR3 totals 14 residues. CDR1 and CDR2 from the germline V gene are SEHNR and FQNEAQ (reference sequence). This chain's CDR3 is CASSRTTGDQPQHF. CDR3 in DNA: TGTGCCAGCAGTCGAACGACAGGGGATCAGCCCCAGCATTTT. Based on the CDR3 plus reference TRBV7-9 and TRBJ1-5, the full variable domain is DTGVSQNPRHKITKRGQNVTFRCDPISEHNRLYWYRQTLGQGPEFLTYFQNEAQLEKSRLLSDRFSAERPKGSFSTLEIQRTEQGDSAMYLCASSRTTGDQPQHFGDGTRLSIL.

The chain links TRBV7-9 to TRBJ1-1; D perhaps matches TRBD1 (5 bases). Per germline, CDR1 SEHNR and CDR2 FQNEAQ (reference sequence). V lost 5 bases and J 4 bases, leaving 14 bases between the germline ends. The CDR3 totals 14 residues. CDR3 DNA sequence: TGTGCCAGCAGCGGCCGTGGGGGGAGCACTGAAGCTTTCTTT. Amino acids: CASSGRGGSTEAFF.

This sequence joins TRBV12-3 or TRBV12-4 and TRBJ1-1, with a tentative D call TRBD1 (5 bases). This CDR3 contains 13 residues. V was clipped by 7 bases and J by 4 bases, with 13 bases between them. The CDR3 sequence: CASTWTTGTEAFF. The CDR3 DNA is TGTGCCAGCACCTGGACAACGGGCACTGAAGCTTTCTTT.

The DNA for the CDR3 is TGTGCCAGCAGTTTAGCGGGGGGCTACGAGCAGTACTTC. The encoded protein is CASSLAGGYEQYF. V is TRBV27 and J is TRBJ2-7; TRBD2 matches 8 bases. The CDR3 sequence is 13 residues long. The germline V gene has CDR1 MNHEY and CDR2 SMNVEV (reference sequence). V lost 2 bases and J lost 3; bases outside the gene matches: 0.

The chain carries TRBV30 and TRBJ1-6, with unresolved D. CDR1 is GTSNPN, CDR2 SVGIG, per germline (reference sequence). The CDR3 contains 13 residues. The germline V and J ends were trimmed by 2 bases and 13 bases, with 15 bases remaining between them. CDR3 coding DNA: TGTGCCTGGAGTACCCGAGAGGGTTCGCCCCTCCACTTT. This translates into CAWSTREGSPLHF.

V usage is TRBV6-6 and J usage is TRBJ2-3; the D gene is possibly TRBD2 (6 bases). Trimming took off 4 bases at V and 3 bases at J, with 14 bases between the two ends. The V gene's germline CDR1 is MNHNY and CDR2 SVGAGI (reference sequence). CDR3 length equals 15 residues. CDR3 sequence reads: CASSLLGSGTDTQYF. CDR3 sequence (DNA): TGTGCCAGCAGTTTACTCGGGAGTGGGACAGATACGCAGTATTTT.

This clone was detected a few times. The V gene is TRBV6-2 or TRBV6-3, the J gene TRBJ2-2; D remains unclear. Germline CDR1 is MNHEY and CDR2 is SVGEGT. This CDR3 is built from 14 residues. V was pared by 4 bases and J by 1 base, with 7 bases between. CDR3 coding DNA: TGTGCCAGCAGTTTAAACAGGAACACCGGGGAGCTGTTTTTT. Translated: CASSLNRNTGELFF.

This chain uses TRBV7-9 with TRBJ1-1; 7 nucleotides align to TRBD1. CDR3 size: 14 residues. CDR1 and CDR2 (germline): SEHNR, FQNEAQ (reference sequence). The ends lost 3 bases at V and 5 bases at J; junction bases unmatched: 6. The CDR3 spells CASSFTGAETEAFF. The DNA for the CDR3 is TGTGCCAGCAGCTTTACAGGGGCGGAAACTGAAGCTTTCTTT. Complete variable domain (other parts from reference TRBV7-9 and TRBJ1-1): DTGVSQNPRHKITKRGQNVTFRCDPISEHNRLYWYRQTLGQGPEFLTYFQNEAQLEKSRLLSDRFSAERPKGSFSTLEIQRTEQGDSAMYLCASSFTGAETEAFFGQGTRLTVV.

The V gene is TRBV6-5, the J gene TRBJ2-7, with 8 bases matching TRBD2. The germline CDR1 and CDR2 sequences are MNHEY and SVGAGI. This CDR3 has 14 residues. The V segment lost 4 bases and the J segment 1 base; nucleotides outside the gene matches: 3. The CDR3 spells CASSSGTRSYEQYF. For the CDR3, the DNA is TGTGCCAGCAGTTCCGGGACTAGATCCTACGAGCAGTACTTC.

The V gene is TRBV29-1, the J gene TRBJ2-2; TRBD1 matches 9 bases. The CDR3 contains 13 residues. Looked up from germline, CDR1 is SQVTM and CDR2 is ANQGSEA. V trimming: 8 bases; J trimming: 5 bases; junction bases outside the gene matches: 6. The CDR3 region is CSTRQGETGELFF. The CDR3 DNA sequence: TGCAGCACACGACAGGGGGAGACCGGGGAGCTGTTTTTT.

This clone turned up a few times. J is TRBJ2-7 and V is TRBV6-2 or TRBV6-3; D gene unclear. Germline CDR1 reads MNHEY; CDR2 reads SVGEGT. The CDR3 has 12 residues. V was pared by 2 bases and J by 1 base, with 3 bases between. CDR3 in DNA: TGTGCCAGCAGTTACGAGTCCTACGAGCAGTACTTC. Translated: CASSYESYEQYF.

In its sample, this clone was seen once. The rearrangement links TRBV5-1 to TRBJ2-5, with 12 bases that match TRBD1. This CDR3 has 17 amino acids. After removal of 0 bases from V and 4 bases from J, the junction contained 7 bases not matched to a gene. CDR1 SGHRS and CDR2 YFSETQ come from the germline V gene. The CDR3 DNA is TGCGCCAGCAGCTTGGGGGCCGGGACAGGGGGCAGAGAGACCCAGTACTTC. Encoded protein: CASSLGAGTGGRETQYF.

The genes are TRBV9 and TRBJ2-2; 7 nucleotides line up with TRBD1. Trimming took 1 base from V and 1 from J; bases not matched to a gene: 1. Germline V CDR1 and CDR2: SGDLS, YYNGEE. The CDR3 sequence is 15 residues long. CDR3 amino acids: CASSVQGVNTGELFF. The CDR3 DNA reads as TGTGCCAGCAGCGTACAGGGGGTGAACACCGGGGAGCTGTTTTTT.

V is TRBV28 and J is TRBJ1-3; a possible D gene is TRBD1 (5 bases). Deletions cut 4 bases from V and 3 bases from J, with 13 bases between. Germline V gene sequence: CDR1 MDHEN, CDR2 SYDVKM. The CDR3 consists of 15 residues. The CDR3 nucleotides read TGTGCCAGCAGTTCGTTCCGGGACTTTGGAAACACCATATATTTT. This sequence encodes CASSSFRDFGNTIYF.

This sequence joins TRBV5-1 and TRBJ2-5; 8 positions agree with TRBD1. The germline V gene has CDR1 SGHRS and CDR2 YFSETQ. J lost 5 bases, V lost 7 bases, and 10 bases had no gene match. The CDR3 runs 14 residues. Here the CDR3 DNA reads TGCGCCAGCGGACTTTCAGGGGGCGGGGAGACCCAGTACTTC. Translation gives CASGLSGGGETQYF.

CDR3 region: CASKRTATDTQYF. The CDR3 DNA follows: TGTGCCAGCAAGAGGACAGCCACAGATACGCAGTATTTT. This chain links TRBV6-5 with TRBJ2-3, with D maybe TRBD1 (6 bases). V lost 7 bases and J 2 bases, leaving 10 bases between the germline ends. The germline V gene encodes CDR1 MNHEY and CDR2 SVGAGI. This CDR3 comprises 13 residues.

V is TRBV5-1 and J is TRBJ1-4; 7 bases agree with TRBD1. Germline V gene lookup returns CDR1 SGHRS and CDR2 YFSETQ. Losses at the gene ends were 0 bases for V and 3 bases for J; bases not matched to a gene: 2. The CDR3 length is 15 residues. CDR3 DNA: TGCGCCAGCAGCTTGGCCGGGACAGCTAATGAAAAACTGTTTTTT. It is translated as CASSLAGTANEKLFF.

The rearrangement joins TRBV18 to TRBJ1-5; 8 bases are a match to TRBD1. Germline CDR1 KGHSH, CDR2 LQKENI. The junction had 4 bases not matched to a gene; V was cut back by 5 bases and J by 1 base. CDR3 length: 15 residues. The CDR3 DNA reads TGTGCCAGCTCATCGGGACAGGAGAGCAATCAGCCCCAGCATTTT. Its translation is CASSSGQESNQPQHF.